The rows below give T cell receptor beta chains drawn from one sample of a study of T cell responses to AZD1222 COVID-19 vaccine. Repertoires were generated with immunoSEQ multiplex PCR, while TCRdb's copy carries only in-frame clones and drops some. The sample gives about 100,000 clones, 80% to 95% of which show up once; around 1.7% is in the top ten. The sequencing used peripheral blood, collected on day 0 of AZD1222 vaccination. The source of these receptors is an adult in good health. The CDR3 runs from the conserved cysteine through the conserved F or W.

J: TRBJ1-5
V: TRBV7-2
CDR3: CASSLRLVVGVHQPQHF

J: TRBJ2-2
V: TRBV5-1
CDR3: CASSPLALANTGELFF

J: TRBJ2-1
V: TRBV5-1
CDR3: CASSLGLAGGNEQFF

J: TRBJ1-1
V: TRBV7-8
CDR3: CASSLVTARGEAFF

J: TRBJ2-2
V: TRBV2
CDR3: CASSTTGELFF

J: TRBJ1-3
V: TRBV3-1/TRBV3-2
CDR3: CASSPDFNWDTIYF

J: TRBJ2-7
V: TRBV18
CDR3: CASSLEREAILSYEQYF

J: TRBJ1-1
V: TRBV10-1
CDR3: CASSERTGVGTEAFF

J: TRBJ1-5
V: TRBV28
CDR3: CASSLSRIDQPQHF

J: TRBJ2-7
V: TRBV3-1/TRBV3-2
CDR3: CASSQLGLAGGRSSYEQYF

J: TRBJ2-1
V: TRBV29-1
CDR3: CSVVSTGTRVNNEQFF

J: TRBJ1-1
V: TRBV11-2
CDR3: CASRAPNTEAFF

J: TRBJ1-4
V: TRBV4-1
CDR3: CASSQRTGGTNEKLFF

J: TRBJ1-2
V: TRBV15
CDR3: CATSTGTGAQGYTF

J: TRBJ1-6
V: TRBV28
CDR3: CASSGGQFYNSPLHF

J: TRBJ1-1
V: TRBV28
CDR3: CASSLSRQGVTEAFF

J: TRBJ2-7
V: TRBV28
CDR3: CASSWTSSYEQYF

J: TRBJ1-5
V: TRBV6-2/TRBV6-3
CDR3: CASSYSKFRSAGDNIQPQHF

J: TRBJ2-1
V: TRBV7-8
CDR3: CASSLGTGGMYEQFF

J: TRBJ2-3
V: TRBV6-6
CDR3: CASSLTGELWDTQYF

J: TRBJ2-7
V: TRBV10-2
CDR3: CASKIGRGSHEQYF

J: TRBJ2-7
V: TRBV7-2
CDR3: CASSWGQVGTYEQYF

J: TRBJ2-1
V: TRBV9
CDR3: CASSVGGMGNEQFF

J: TRBJ2-2
V: TRBV18
CDR3: CASSPPLAGVPGELFF

J: TRBJ1-1
V: TRBV10-3
CDR3: CAIRRDREAFF

J: TRBJ1-6
V: TRBV6-1
CDR3: CASREPGQGNSPLHF

J: TRBJ1-6
V: TRBV28
CDR3: CASSFREDSPLHF

J: TRBJ2-7
V: TRBV6-6
CDR3: CASSYSRTSVSYEQYF

J: TRBJ1-1
V: TRBV5-1
CDR3: CASSSRTDPNTEAFF

J: TRBJ1-1
V: TRBV2
CDR3: CASSGAFF

J: TRBJ1-2
V: TRBV6-1
CDR3: CASSEVQSYGYTF

J: TRBJ2-4
V: TRBV28
CDR3: CASSSPSAGRSIQYF

J: TRBJ2-2
V: TRBV7-2
CDR3: CASSFSGNTGELFF

J: TRBJ1-1
V: TRBV6-5
CDR3: CASRGGANTEAFF

J: TRBJ2-1
V: TRBV4-1
CDR3: CASSQVLTSGRPSSYNEQFF

J: TRBJ1-1
V: TRBV5-8
CDR3: CASSLGTEAFF

J: TRBJ1-2
V: TRBV11-2
CDR3: CASSLVREKSGYTF

J: TRBJ1-5
V: TRBV2
CDR3: CASSVILDQPQHF

J: TRBJ1-2
V: TRBV6-6
CDR3: CASSGAWGSGAYTF

J: TRBJ2-5
V: TRBV29-1
CDR3: CSVDRQGTETQYF

J: TRBJ1-5
V: TRBV29-1
CDR3: CSVVDRPDQPQHF

J: TRBJ2-1
V: TRBV7-9
CDR3: CASSLDPGVPYNEQFF

J: TRBJ1-1
V: TRBV2
CDR3: CASSGAPGQGSIAEAFF

J: TRBJ1-6
V: TRBV6-5
CDR3: CASNLDRDSPLHF

J: TRBJ2-3
V: TRBV5-6
CDR3: CASSGGPGLGDTQYF

J: TRBJ2-5
V: TRBV28
CDR3: CASRGAQGVPETQYF

J: TRBJ2-2
V: TRBV5-8
CDR3: CASSYPIAGKNTGELFF

J: TRBJ1-2
V: TRBV6-5
CDR3: CASSHGYGYTF

J: TRBJ2-2
V: TRBV5-1
CDR3: CASSSRGYRNTGELFF

J: TRBJ1-1
V: TRBV6-4
CDR3: CASSDGSGEGSEAFF

J: TRBJ1-2
V: TRBV30
CDR3: CAWGRRNYGYTF

J: TRBJ1-2
V: TRBV5-1
CDR3: CASSPAGGVNYGYTF

J: TRBJ1-1
V: TRBV7-2
CDR3: CASSAGRLNTEAFF

J: TRBJ2-2
V: TRBV28
CDR3: CASSDREGYTGELFF